Listed below are T cell receptor beta chains from one sample, sequenced in a study of CD8 T cells in Susac syndrome. TCRdb redid the calling of the immunoSEQ multiplex PCR reads with MiXCR, one entry per CDR3 protein. The table includes roughly 120,000 distinct CDR3 sequences, about 96% detected once. The sequenced material came from CD4+ T cells from PBMCs. Every receptor here comes from a human donor in good health. Both conserved end residues are part of each CDR3. D genes are given only for firm matches. Where a row states a size, it is once, few, many or the class of an expanded clone; other rows omit it.

v_call,j_call,d_call,clone_size,cdr3_aa,cdr3_nt
TRBV29-1,TRBJ2-7,TRBD2,once,CGTSGACEQYF,TGTGGGACTAGCGGTGCCTGCGAGCAGTACTTC
TRBV5-8,TRBJ1-3,TRBD1,NA,CASALDRAGNTIYF,TGTGCCAGCGCCCTGGACAGGGCTGGAAACACCATATATTTT
TRBV20-1,TRBJ2-7,TRBD2,NA,CSAVMSGREEQYF,TGCAGTGCAGTCATGAGCGGGAGGGAAGAGCAGTACTTC
TRBV2,TRBJ2-2,NA,NA,CASHFRSNTGELFF,TGTGCCAGCCACTTCCGTTCGAACACCGGGGAGCTGTTTTTT
TRBV28,TRBJ2-5,NA,NA,CASSFRIETQYF,TGTGCCAGCAGTTTCAGGATAGAGACCCAGTACTTC
TRBV29-1,TRBJ1-1,NA,once,CSVEPGAEAFF,TGCAGCGTTGAACCCGGGGCTGAAGCTTTCTTT
TRBV5-1,TRBJ1-5,NA,NA,CASSLGQSGNQPQHF,TGCGCCAGCAGCTTAGGACAGTCGGGCAATCAGCCCCAGCATTTT
TRBV29-1,TRBJ1-5,NA,NA,CSVGWLDNQPQHF,TGCAGCGTTGGGTGGCTGGACAATCAGCCCCAGCATTTT
TRBV20-1,TRBJ2-1,NA,NA,CSASPGGKDEQFF,TGCAGTGCTAGTCCGGGGGGCAAAGATGAGCAGTTCTTC
TRBV10-3,TRBJ2-7,TRBD1,NA,CAISEGQAYEQYF,TGTGCCATCAGTGAGGGACAGGCCTACGAGCAGTACTTC
TRBV30,TRBJ2-5,TRBD1,NA,CAWSKQGNMVETQYF,TGTGCCTGGAGTAAACAGGGGAACATGGTAGAGACCCAGTACTTC
TRBV4-1,TRBJ1-2,NA,NA,CASSAGTNYGYTF,TGCGCCAGCAGCGCCGGGACCAACTATGGCTACACCTTC
TRBV20-1,TRBJ2-5,NA,NA,CSARDRGASETQYF,TGCAGTGCTAGAGATCGGGGGGCTTCTGAGACCCAGTACTTC
TRBV2,TRBJ2-3,NA,NA,CASIRQNTDTQYF,TGTGCCAGCATACGGCAAAACACAGATACGCAGTATTTT
TRBV2,TRBJ2-7,TRBD1,NA,CASNRDRTYEQYF,TGTGCCAGCAACCGGGACAGGACCTACGAGCAGTACTTC
TRBV24-1,TRBJ2-3,NA,NA,CATSSREGQDTQYF,TGTGCCACCAGTTCTCGTGAGGGCCAAGATACGCAGTATTTT
TRBV3-1,TRBJ2-6,NA,NA,CASRGRGGANVLTF,TGTGCCTCTCGGGGGAGAGGTGGGGCCAACGTCCTGACTTTC
TRBV3-1,TRBJ2-3,TRBD1,NA,CASSARQGQNTDTQYF,TGTGCCAGCAGCGCCCGACAGGGGCAAAACACAGATACGCAGTATTTT
TRBV29-1,TRBJ1-1,TRBD1,NA,CSVTNLTGGTEAFF,TGCAGCGTTACTAATTTGACAGGGGGCACTGAAGCTTTCTTT
TRBV4-3,TRBJ2-3,TRBD2,NA,CASSQSGRTDTQYF,TGCGCCAGCAGCCAAAGCGGGAGGACAGATACGCAGTATTTT
TRBV15,TRBJ2-7,NA,NA,CATSRVGPYEQYF,TGTGCCACCAGCAGAGTTGGCCCCTACGAGCAGTACTTC
TRBV6-6,TRBJ2-7,TRBD1,NA,CASSPRGTGAYEQYF,TGTGCCAGCAGCCCTCGGGGGACAGGGGCCTACGAGCAGTACTTC
TRBV24-1,TRBJ2-5,TRBD1,NA,CATSDFGRGQETQYF,TGTGCCACCAGTGATTTCGGCAGGGGGCAAGAGACCCAGTACTTC
TRBV24-1,TRBJ2-2,NA,NA,CATSVGTTNTGELFF,TGTGCCACCAGTGTAGGAACTACGAACACCGGGGAGCTGTTTTTT
TRBV19,TRBJ2-1,TRBD2,NA,CASSAKGTSLSVEAFF,TGTGCCAGTAGTGCAAAGGGGACTAGCTTATCGGTTGAGGCGTTCTTC
TRBV20-1,TRBJ2-7,TRBD2,NA,CSARTSGLSYEQYF,TGCAGTGCAAGGACTAGCGGACTCTCCTACGAGCAGTACTTC
TRBV18,TRBJ1-1,NA,NA,CASSLGLLNTEAFF,TGTGCCAGCTCACTCGGGTTATTGAACACTGAAGCTTTCTTT
TRBV5-1,TRBJ1-1,TRBD1,once,CASSIQGQGGNTEAFF,TGCGCCAGCAGCATCCAGGGACAGGGAGGGAACACTGAAGCTTTCTTT
TRBV6-2/TRBV6-3,TRBJ2-7,TRBD2,NA,CASSYQAGHYEQYF,TGTGCCAGCAGTTATCAAGCGGGGCACTACGAGCAGTACTTC
TRBV4-3,TRBJ2-7,NA,NA,CASSQQQGSYEQYF,TGCGCCAGCAGCCAGCAACAGGGTTCCTACGAGCAGTACTTC
TRBV20-1,TRBJ2-2,NA,NA,CSAGRGQPSGELFF,TGCAGTGCTGGAAGGGGTCAACCCTCCGGGGAGCTGTTTTTT
TRBV18,TRBJ2-6,TRBD1,once,CASSTTGPKTIGANVLTF,TGTGCCAGCTCAACGACAGGGCCCAAAACGATTGGGGCCAACGTCCTGACTTTC
TRBV18,TRBJ2-5,NA,few,CASSLGRGETQYF,TGTGCCAGCTCCCTCGGCAGGGGAGAGACCCAGTACTTC
TRBV5-6,TRBJ1-1,NA,NA,CASSLDGRMNTEAFF,TGTGCCAGCAGCTTGGATGGACGGATGAACACTGAAGCTTTCTTT
TRBV30,TRBJ2-6,TRBD1,NA,CAWSVLGQGKPGANVLTF,TGTGCCTGGAGTGTACTGGGACAGGGGAAGCCTGGGGCCAACGTCCTGACTTTC
TRBV29-1,TRBJ1-1,TRBD1,NA,CSAGDREAFF,TGCAGCGCGGGGGACAGGGAAGCTTTCTTT
TRBV29-1,TRBJ2-3,TRBD2,NA,CSVEASGEDTQYF,TGCAGCGTTGAAGCCAGCGGGGAAGATACGCAGTATTTT
TRBV7-9,TRBJ2-1,TRBD2,NA,CASSLYAGGQDEQFF,TGTGCCAGCAGCTTATACGCGGGGGGCCAAGATGAGCAGTTCTTC
TRBV5-1,TRBJ2-7,TRBD1,NA,CASSPRTGGTYEQYF,TGCGCCAGCAGCCCGAGGACAGGGGGGACCTACGAGCAGTACTTC
TRBV12-3/TRBV12-4,TRBJ2-5,TRBD1,NA,CASSLAGTGFETQYF,TGTGCCAGCAGTTTAGCCGGGACAGGGTTTGAGACCCAGTACTTC
TRBV5-1,TRBJ2-7,NA,NA,CASSLFLLTVRYEQYF,TGCGCCAGCAGCTTGTTTTTGTTGACCGTCCGCTACGAGCAGTACTTC
TRBV6-6,TRBJ2-5,TRBD2,NA,CASSPRGRGRETQYF,TGTGCCAGCAGCCCTCGCGGGAGGGGAAGGGAGACCCAGTACTTC
TRBV3-1,TRBJ2-7,NA,NA,CASSQGNHYGQYF,TGTGCCAGCAGCCAAGGGAATCACTACGGGCAGTACTTC
TRBV6-5,TRBJ1-5,TRBD1,NA,CASSPQGNQPQHF,TGTGCCAGCAGTCCACAGGGGAATCAGCCCCAGCATTTT
TRBV29-1,TRBJ2-5,TRBD1,NA,CSGGQGFQETQYF,TGCAGCGGGGGACAGGGGTTTCAAGAGACCCAGTACTTC
TRBV25-1,TRBJ2-3,NA,NA,CASSDRGTDTQYF,TGTGCCAGCAGTGATCGGGGGACAGATACGCAGTATTTT
TRBV4-1,TRBJ1-5,NA,NA,CASSQGPINQPQHF,TGCGCCAGCAGCCAAGGACCTATCAATCAGCCCCAGCATTTT
TRBV3-1,TRBJ2-7,NA,NA,CASSHVVRGYEQYF,TGTGCCAGCAGCCATGTGGTGAGGGGCTACGAGCAGTACTTC
TRBV6-5,TRBJ2-1,NA,NA,CASSSPGRLTEQFF,TGTGCCAGCAGTTCCCCGGGACGGCTAACAGAGCAGTTCTTC
TRBV9,TRBJ2-5,NA,once,CASSVEPWTVQETQYF,TGTGCCAGCAGCGTAGAACCTTGGACAGTCCAAGAGACCCAGTACTTC
TRBV12-3/TRBV12-4,TRBJ2-2,TRBD1,NA,CASSDGQGEAGELFF,TGTGCCAGCAGTGACGGACAGGGAGAGGCCGGGGAGCTGTTTTTT
TRBV27,TRBJ2-5,TRBD2,NA,CASSRTSPRAQETQYF,TGTGCCAGCAGCCGGACTAGCCCTCGTGCCCAAGAGACCCAGTACTTC